What follows are 25 T cell receptor beta chains derived from one specimen sequenced in a study of blood T cell repertoires in COVID-19. Libraries were prepared by immunoSEQ multiplex PCR; TCRdb keeps only in-frame clonotypes and omits some of them. This table has under 200,000 clones, roughly 88% appearing once. The sample consisted of peripheral blood. These receptors came from a man aged 18 to 29 with acute or convalescent COVID-19.

The chain employs TRBV5-5 and TRBJ1-2; D is unresolved. The CDR3 spans 13 residues. Per germline, CDR1 SGHKS and CDR2 YYEKEE (reference sequence). The V and J ends lost 1 base and 7 bases respectively, with 11 bases between them. As DNA, the CDR3 is TGTGCCAGCAGCTTGAATAGTGGTCCTGGCTACACCTTC. It is translated as CASSLNSGPGYTF.

This chain joins TRBV11-2 and TRBJ2-5, with a weak D call TRBD2 (5 bases). Germline lookup yields CDR1 SGHAT and CDR2 FQNNGV. The V end was cut by 2 bases, the J end by 1 base, with 17 bases between. CDR3 length: 17 amino acids. The CDR3 here is CASSLPGIRIIQETQYF. CDR3 sequence (DNA): TGTGCCAGCAGCTTACCGGGAATTCGGATCATCCAAGAGACCCAGTACTTC.

With respect to this clone: The sample holds other DNA sequences that translate to the same CDR3. The chain joins TRBV12-3 or TRBV12-4 to TRBJ1-2; D gene ambiguous. The CDR3 covers 12 residues. The V gene lost 5 bases and the J gene lost 4 bases, with 8 bases spanning the gap. The DNA of the CDR3 is TGTGCCAGCAGTCTCGCCGGCTATGGCTACACCTTC. Translation: CASSLAGYGYTF.

The rearrangement uses TRBV5-1 and TRBJ1-1; 8 bases map to TRBD1. Germline loops: CDR1 SGHRS, CDR2 YFSETQ. The CDR3 loop spans 17 amino acids. V gave up 3 bases and J gave up 5 bases; unmatched junction bases: 15. The CDR3 protein is CASSSPPLTGVGTEAFF. CDR3 nucleotides: TGCGCCAGCAGCTCCCCTCCATTGACAGGGGTCGGGACTGAAGCTTTCTTT. Complete variable domain (other parts from reference TRBV5-1 and TRBJ1-1): KAGVTQTPRYLIKTRGQQVTLSCSPISGHRSVSWYQQTPGQGLQFLFEYFSETQRNKGNFPGRFSGRQFSNSRSEMNVSTLELGDSALYLCASSSPPLTGVGTEAFFGQGTRLTVV.

The V gene is TRBV3-1 (or the pseudogene TRBV3-2), the J gene TRBJ2-7; TRBD2 is a possible D gene (6 bases). CDR3 length: 14 amino acids. V lost 4 bases to trimming and J lost 4 bases, with 14 bases between them. Germline CDR1 LGHDT, CDR2 YNNKEL (reference sequence). This chain's CDR3 is CASSRASVRYEQYF. CDR3 DNA: TGTGCCAGCAGCCGGGCTAGCGTTAGGTACGAGCAGTACTTC.

The chain's CDR3 is CASRPGQINYGYTF. As DNA, the CDR3 is TGTGCCAGCAGACCCGGACAGATAAATTATGGCTACACCTTC. This rearrangement joins TRBV5-4 to TRBJ1-2, with D possibly matching TRBD1 (6 bases). CDR1 and CDR2 from the germline V gene are SGHNT and YYREEE (reference sequence). The length of the CDR3 is 14 residues. Trimming removed 5 bases from V and 5 bases from J, with 16 bases in between.

The table lists this clone with a few counts. V is TRBV29-1 and J is TRBJ1-3; TRBD1 matches 9 bases. V gave up 6 bases and J gave up 2 bases; unmatched junction bases: 5. There are 14 residues in the CDR3. The V gene's germline CDR1 is SQVTM and CDR2 ANQGSEA. The CDR3 region has the DNA TGCAGCGTGGCCGGGACAGGGACTGGAAACACCATATATTTT. It encodes CSVAGTGTGNTIYF. Together with reference TRBV29-1 and TRBJ1-3, the CDR3 gives the full variable domain: SAVISQKPSRDICQRGTSLTIQCQVDSQVTMMFWYRQQPGQSLTLIATANQGSEATYESGFVIDKFPISRPNLTFSTLTVSNMSPEDSSIYLCSVAGTGTGNTIYFGEGSWLTVV.

The rearrangement uses TRBV5-1 and TRBJ1-3; 7 positions agree with TRBD1. V gave up 3 bases and J gave up 0 bases; unmatched junction bases: 0. Germline CDR1 reads SGHRS; CDR2 reads YFSETQ. CDR3 size: 14 residues. CDR3 bases: TGCGCCAGCAGCTCAGGGGGCTCTGGAAACACCATATATTTT. This gives the protein CASSSGGSGNTIYF.

This sequence joins TRBV4-2 and TRBJ1-6; no firm D call. CDR1 is LGHNA, CDR2 YNFKEQ, per germline. The CDR3 loop spans 15 amino acids. The V end was cut by 0 bases, the J end by 8 bases, with 11 bases between. The DNA of the CDR3 is TGTGCCAGCAGCCAAGAGGTAGATGGTCATTCACCCCTCCACTTT. This encodes CASSQEVDGHSPLHF.

The chain recombines TRBV30 with TRBJ2-3; TRBD2 matches 8 bases. From germline, CDR1 is GTSNPN and CDR2 SVGIG (reference sequence). Germline trimming cut 0 bases from V and 4 bases from J; bases unmatched to any gene: 6. CDR3 size: 15 residues. The CDR3 loop reads CAWSVGLAGADTQYF. DNA of the CDR3: TGTGCCTGGAGTGTCGGACTAGCAGGAGCAGATACGCAGTATTTT.

V and J are TRBV18 and TRBJ2-5, with unresolved D. CDR1 and CDR2 from the germline V gene are KGHSH and LQKENI. Trimming shortened V by 5 bases and J by 5 bases, and 15 bases separated the two germline ends. The CDR3 runs 14 residues. CDR3 amino acids: CASSEAYGAETQYF. CDR3 nucleotides: TGTGCCAGCTCAGAAGCGTACGGCGCGGAGACCCAGTACTTC.

CDR3 DNA: TGTGCCACCAGCCTCTCGGGACAGGGGGCTCTGGGCTACACCTTC. Translation gives CATSLSGQGALGYTF. The rearrangement joins TRBV15 to TRBJ1-2; 12 bases fit TRBD1. Germline V gene data show CDR1 as LNHNV and CDR2 as YYDKDF (reference sequence). There are 15 residues in the CDR3. J gave up 8 bases and V 5 bases, and 9 bases lay outside the gene matches.

The chain couples TRBV24-1 to TRBJ1-5; D might be TRBD1 (6 bases). Germline V CDR1 and CDR2: KGHDR, SFDVKD. The CDR3 consists of 13 residues. With 6 bases removed from V and 5 bases from J, the gap between germline ends came to 10 bases. The CDR3 protein is CATSLGGDQPQHF. The CDR3 bases are TGTGCCACCAGTTTAGGGGGGGATCAGCCCCAGCATTTT.

This clone was seen only a few times. The CDR3 spells CATAMNRPRAYEQYF. CDR3 DNA sequence: TGTGCCACAGCCATGAACAGGCCACGCGCCTACGAGCAGTACTTC. The chain couples TRBV2 to TRBJ2-7, with D possibly matching TRBD1 (5 bases). Trimming left V 10 bases short and J 2 bases short, with 21 bases between. The CDR3 runs to 15 residues. Looked up from germline, CDR1 is SNHLY and CDR2 is FYNNEI.

This CDR3 is CASSLVGQGAQSYGYTF. CDR3 bases: TGTGCCAGCAGCTTAGTGGGCCAGGGGGCGCAGAGCTATGGCTACACCTTC. The chain has TRBV7-8 and TRBJ1-2; TRBD1 aligns across 8 bases. Per the germline V gene, CDR1 is SGHVS and CDR2 is FQNEAQ. V was pared by 1 base and J by 4 bases, with 11 bases of the junction left unmatched. There are 17 residues in the CDR3.

Here the CDR3 DNA reads TGTGCCAGCAGCCACAGCCTACGGGACACCCGAAACTATGGCTACACCTTC. This gives the protein CASSHSLRDTRNYGYTF. This chain joins TRBV3-1 (or the pseudogene TRBV3-2) and TRBJ1-2; D is possibly TRBD1 (6 bases). The ends were cut back, 3 bases at V and 2 bases at J, with 19 bases in the middle. The CDR3 totals 17 residues. The germline CDR1 and CDR2 sequences are LGHDT and YNNKEL (reference sequence).

The chain couples TRBV10-1 to TRBJ2-7; weak D call: TRBD1 (6 bases). CDR3 length: 12 residues. The germline V and J ends were trimmed by 4 bases and 4 bases, with 8 bases remaining between them. CDR1 and CDR2 from the germline V gene are WNHNN and SYGVQD (reference sequence). The CDR3 sequence: CASSAGVYEQYF. As DNA, the CDR3 is TGCGCCAGCAGTGCAGGGGTTTACGAGCAGTACTTC.

This chain uses TRBV12-3 or TRBV12-4 with TRBJ2-7; D call uncertain. The V end was cut by 5 bases, the J end by 1 base, with 9 bases between. The CDR3 is 13 amino acids. The CDR3 bases are TGTGCCAGCAGTCCAACAGTTTCCTACGAGCAGTACTTC. Protein sequence: CASSPTVSYEQYF.

The chain uses TRBV18 and TRBJ1-2, with 7 bases matching TRBD1. The CDR3 spans 16 residues. J was trimmed by 0 bases and V by 2 bases; bases with no gene match: 6. The V gene's germline CDR1 is KGHSH and CDR2 LQKENI. This CDR3 reads CASSPNTGTANYGYTF. CDR3 nucleotides: TGTGCCAGCTCACCAAATACCGGGACAGCTAACTATGGCTACACCTTC.

This sequence joins TRBV7-9 and TRBJ1-1; 8 bases are a match to TRBD1. This CDR3 is built from 16 residues. CDR1 is SEHNR and CDR2 is FQNEAQ in the germline V gene (reference sequence). V gave up 6 bases and J gave up 4 bases; unmatched junction bases: 13. DNA of the CDR3: TGTGCCAGCAGTCGCGACAGGGGCGCTTGGATCACTGAAGCTTTCTTT. It codes for CASSRDRGAWITEAFF.

This clone has more than one count but fewer than ten. The J gene is TRBJ1-2, the V gene TRBV4-1; 7 bases agree with TRBD1. The junction had 15 bases not matched to a gene; V was cut back by 8 bases and J by 6 bases. The V gene's germline CDR1 is MGHRA and CDR2 YSYEKL. This CDR3 is 15 amino acids long. The CDR3 loop reads CASRGQSLIMDGYTF. The CDR3 DNA reads TGCGCCAGCCGGGGACAGTCACTTATTATGGATGGCTACACCTTC.

The V and J genes are TRBV6-1 and TRBJ2-7, with TRBD2 as a possible D gene (5 bases). Germline values: CDR1 MNHNS, CDR2 SASEGT. This CDR3 comprises 13 residues. V shed 2 bases and J shed 7 bases, with 12 bases lying between them. The CDR3 sequence is CASSEYRWEEQYF. CDR3 in DNA: TGTGCCAGCAGTGAATACCGATGGGAGGAGCAGTACTTC.

V and J are TRBV30 and TRBJ1-6, with 12 bases that match TRBD1. This CDR3 has 17 residues. CDR1 is GTSNPN, CDR2 SVGIG, per germline (reference sequence). Unmatched junction bases numbered 8, after V lost 7 bases and J lost 1 base. The CDR3, as DNA: TGTGCCTCGACCGGGACAGGGGGCGCGTCCTATAATTCACCCCTCCACTTT. This encodes CASTGTGGASYNSPLHF.

The rearrangement uses TRBV29-1 and TRBJ1-1; 7 nucleotides line up with TRBD1. V lost 4 bases to trimming and J lost 5 bases; unmatched junction nucleotides: 4. This CDR3 has 12 amino acids. Germline lookup yields CDR1 SQVTM and CDR2 ANQGSEA. For the CDR3, the DNA is TGCAGCGTTGCAAAGACAGGGACTGAAGCTTTCTTT. It encodes CSVAKTGTEAFF.

Of note for this clone: This sample includes further DNA sequences coding for the same CDR3. The genes are TRBV11-3 and TRBJ2-1; 9 bases agree with TRBD2. Germline lookup yields CDR1 SGHNT and CDR2 YENEEA. The V and J ends lost 1 base and 2 bases, in that order; junction bases with no gene match: 0. The CDR3 length is 15 residues. The DNA of the CDR3 is TGTGCCAGCAGCTTAGGCGGGGGGGCCTACAATGAGCAGTTCTTC. Translation gives CASSLGGGAYNEQFF.